A single sample is the source of the 19 T cell receptor beta chains below, sequenced in a study of blood T cell repertoires in COVID-19. Assay: immunoSEQ multiplex PCR; the TCRdb copy retains only in-frame clones and omits some. The data hold roughly 260,000 clones, with roughly 86% observed a single time. The sample taken for sequencing was peripheral blood. These receptors all come from a man between 40 and 49 years old who had recovered from COVID-19.

Only one count was recorded for this clone. The rearrangement links TRBV6-2 or TRBV6-3 to TRBJ2-5; 8 bases line up with TRBD2. The CDR3 loop spans 13 amino acids. Trimming took 6 bases from V and 5 from J; bases not matched to a gene: 5. CDR1 and CDR2 from the germline V gene are MNHEY and SVGEGT. DNA for the CDR3: TGTGCCAGCAGCTTAGCGGGGAGGGAGACCCAGTACTTC. It encodes CASSLAGRETQYF.

This clone appeared a few times. V is TRBV5-6 and J is TRBJ2-7, with a weak D call TRBD2 (5 bases). V was pared by 0 bases and J by 5 bases, with 12 bases between. This CDR3 region has 14 residues. Per germline, CDR1 SGHDT and CDR2 YYEEEE. Written as DNA, the CDR3 is TGTGCCAGCAGCTTGGGGACCCTGAGGGACGAGCAGTACTTC. Encoded protein: CASSLGTLRDEQYF.

The chain employs TRBV5-1 and TRBJ2-7, with D perhaps matching TRBD1 (5 bases). The germline CDR1 and CDR2 sequences are SGHRS and YFSETQ. Trimming cost V 4 bases and J 6 bases, with 17 bases left between them. The CDR3 has 14 amino acids. CDR3 in amino acids: CASSRVIGVGEQYF. CDR3 DNA: TGCGCCAGCAGCCGGGTAATAGGGGTCGGCGAGCAGTACTTC.

This rearrangement joins TRBV7-9 to TRBJ2-7, with TRBD2 matching 11 bases. The CDR3 sequence is 15 residues long. Trimming took 1 base from V and 6 from J; bases not matched to a gene: 5. The germline CDR1 and CDR2 sequences are SEHNR and FQNEAQ (reference sequence). The DNA for the CDR3 is TGTGCCAGCAGCTTAGTCGGTAGCGGGGGGGCCGAGCAGTACTTC. The encoded protein is CASSLVGSGGAEQYF.

The J gene is TRBJ1-5, the V gene TRBV4-1, with TRBD1 matching over 10 bases. V was pared by 4 bases and J by 9 bases, with 9 bases of the junction left unmatched. The length of the CDR3 is 15 residues. The germline V gene has CDR1 MGHRA and CDR2 YSYEKL. CDR3 coding DNA: TGCGCCAGCAGCCCTACGGGACAGGGGTTTTGGCCCCAGCATTTT. Amino acids: CASSPTGQGFWPQHF.

This clone came up once. This chain uses TRBV5-6 with TRBJ2-1; 8 nucleotides match TRBD2. Germline-derived CDR1 and CDR2 are SGHDT and YYEEEE. The V and J ends lost 1 base and 7 bases, in that order; junction bases with no gene match: 10. The CDR3 consists of 16 residues. In DNA, the CDR3 is TGTGCCAGCAGCTTGTCCACAGCGGGGGATCTTAATGAGCAGTTCTTC. Protein sequence: CASSLSTAGDLNEQFF.

V gene TRBV7-9 combines with J gene TRBJ1-1; 9 nucleotides match TRBD1. The CDR3 length is 15 residues. Per the germline V gene, CDR1 is SEHNR and CDR2 is FQNEAQ (reference sequence). The V gene end was trimmed by 1 base and the J gene end by 3 bases; junction bases not matched to a gene: 3. CDR3: CASSLGTGAHTEAFF. The CDR3 coding sequence is TGTGCCAGCAGCTTAGGGACAGGGGCGCACACTGAAGCTTTCTTT.

The rearrangement uses TRBV10-3 and TRBJ2-5; perhaps TRBD2 as D (6 bases). Germline CDR1 is ENHRY and CDR2 is SYGVKD. This CDR3 spans 14 amino acids. V shed 5 bases and J shed 4 bases, with 14 bases lying between them. Here the CDR3 reads CAISPDGGIETQYF. CDR3 bases: TGTGCCATCAGTCCGGATGGGGGGATAGAGACCCAGTACTTC.

A single count supports this clone. The chain recombines TRBV19 with TRBJ1-6; possibly TRBD1 for D (6 bases). This CDR3 comprises 13 residues. Germline lookup yields CDR1 LNHDA and CDR2 SQIVND (reference sequence). V dropped 8 bases and J dropped 9 bases, with 14 bases sitting between them. The CDR3 reads CASGGRGFSPLHF. The CDR3 DNA reads TGTGCCAGTGGCGGCAGGGGATTTTCACCCCTCCACTTT. The variable domain in full, with the rest retrieved from reference TRBV19 and TRBJ1-6, is DGGITQSPKYLFRKEGQNVTLSCEQNLNHDAMYWYRQDPGQGLRLIYYSQIVNDFQKGDIAEGYSVSREKKESFPLTVTSAQKNPTAFYLCASGGRGFSPLHFGNGTRLTVT.

The V gene is TRBV7-9, the J gene TRBJ2-5, with D possibly being TRBD1 (6 bases). Germline V gene lookup returns CDR1 SEHNR and CDR2 FQNEAQ (reference sequence). Trimming removed 4 bases at V and 6 bases at J, with 15 bases between. CDR3 length: 14 residues. In DNA, the CDR3 is TGTGCCAGCAGCTCTATACAGGGTTTGAAGACCCAGTACTTC. Translated, it gives CASSSIQGLKTQYF.

This chain uses TRBV5-1 with TRBJ2-3; 7 bases match TRBD2. The CDR3 consists of 15 residues. Germline values: CDR1 SGHRS, CDR2 YFSETQ. J gave up 6 bases and V 1 base, and 8 bases lay outside the gene matches. The CDR3 nucleotides are TGCGCCAGCAGCTTGCTGGACACGCGGGGGGATACGCAGTATTTT. Protein sequence: CASSLLDTRGDTQYF.

The rearrangement links TRBV7-2 to TRBJ2-3; TRBD2 matches at 14 bases. V dropped 5 bases and J dropped 1; count of bases not matched to a gene: 8. The CDR3 spans 18 residues. CDR1 is SGHTA and CDR2 is FQGNSA in the germline V gene. The CDR3 DNA follows: TGTGCCAGCAGCGCGGGACTAGCGGGGGCGGTCGGCACAGATACGCAGTATTTT. Translated, it gives CASSAGLAGAVGTDTQYF.

CDR3 region: CASRLTGGDTQYF. CDR3 sequence (DNA): TGTGCCAGCAGACTAACAGGGGGAGATACGCAGTATTTT. J is TRBJ2-3 and V is TRBV25-1; 8 nucleotides align to TRBD1. The CDR3 has 13 residues. The V gene's germline CDR1 is MGHDK and CDR2 SYGVNS. Losses at the gene ends were 6 bases for V and 5 bases for J; bases not matched to a gene: 4.

In this sample, this clone turned up once. This sample also contains other DNA sequences that code for the same CDR3. The chain joins TRBV19 to TRBJ1-3; tentative D call: TRBD1 (5 bases). The germline CDR1 and CDR2 sequences are LNHDA and SQIVND (reference sequence). This CDR3 comprises 16 residues. V lost 1 base to trimming and J lost 0 bases, with 10 bases between them. DNA of the CDR3: TGTGCCAGTAGTATAGGACAGCCATCCTCTGGAAACACCATATATTTT. It translates to CASSIGQPSSGNTIYF.

The chain combines TRBV9 with TRBJ2-3; TRBD1 aligns across 9 bases. The ends lost 4 bases at V and 2 bases at J; junction bases unmatched: 5. The CDR3 has 15 residues. Germline CDR1 is SGDLS and CDR2 is YYNGEE. The chain's CDR3 is CASSFRQGDTDTQYF. The CDR3 DNA follows: TGTGCCAGCAGCTTCCGACAGGGGGACACAGATACGCAGTATTTT.

In this sample, this clone turned up once. The V call is TRBV9, the J call TRBJ1-3; the D gene is possibly TRBD1 (5 bases). Germline lookup yields CDR1 SGDLS and CDR2 YYNGEE. This CDR3 spans 15 amino acids. V was trimmed by 2 bases and J by 0 bases, leaving 9 bases between them. The CDR3 is CASSVGHLSGNTIYF. In DNA, the CDR3 is TGTGCCAGCAGCGTTGGACACCTCTCTGGAAACACCATATATTTT.

V gene TRBV6-1 combines with J gene TRBJ1-2; D gene unclear. The CDR3 has 14 amino acids. Between the trimmed V and J ends, which lost 1 base and 4 bases, there was a span of 10 bases. The germline V gene encodes CDR1 MNHNS and CDR2 SASEGT. DNA for the CDR3: TGTGCCAGCAGTGAAGGAAATAGTGGCTATGGCTACACCTTC. This codes for CASSEGNSGYGYTF.

In regard to this clone: Germline and junction disagree at one end, which may indicate a read error. This chain's CDR3 is CASRTGTGDYNQQFF. In nucleotides, the CDR3 is TGTGCCAGCAGAACCGGGACAGGAGACTACAATCAGCAGTTCTTC. The J gene is TRBJ2-1, the V gene TRBV2; 8 positions match TRBD1. The CDR3 consists of 15 residues. Germline loops: CDR1 SNHLY, CDR2 FYNNEI.

The V call is TRBV30, the J call TRBJ2-1; 11 nucleotides match TRBD2. The V segment lost 4 bases and the J segment 8 bases; nucleotides outside the gene matches: 7. The CDR3 has 14 amino acids. The germline CDR1 and CDR2 sequences are GTSNPN and SVGIG (reference sequence). The DNA of the CDR3 is TGTGCCTGGACCCTTACTAGCGGGAGCTATGAGCAGTTCTTC. Translation gives CAWTLTSGSYEQFF.